The 5 T cell receptor beta chains listed next were all sequenced from one sample in a study of early T cells in non-severe SARS-CoV-2 infection. In TCRdb, the 5' RACE reads were re-called with MiXCR into one record per CDR3 protein. The table records roughly 86,000 distinct CDR3 sequences, about 6.5% of them present only once. The sequenced sample consisted of whole blood. The receptors here all came from an adult who was a healthcare worker with PCR-confirmed SARS-CoV-2 infection or an uninfected control (not recorded which).

This clonotype was picked up a small number of times. The chain employs TRBV7-9 and TRBJ2-3, with D unresolved. V dropped 7 bases and J dropped 0 bases, with 5 bases sitting between them. The CDR3 spans 12 residues. Germline values: CDR1 SEHNR, CDR2 FQNEAQ (reference sequence). CDR3 DNA sequence: TGTGCCAGCATCGGGAGCACAGATACGCAGTATTTT. It yields the protein CASIGSTDTQYF.

This clonotype was found a few times. The V call is TRBV27, the J call TRBJ2-7, with D hard to call. V lost 3 bases and J lost 2, with 8 bases in between. This CDR3 has 13 amino acids. Germline assignment: CDR1 MNHEY and CDR2 SMNVEV (reference sequence). The DNA of the CDR3 is TGTGCCAGCAGTTTCTCCAGGCCCTACGAGCAGTACTTC. This gives the protein CASSFSRPYEQYF.

This clonotype was recorded many times. CDR3 bases: TGTGCCAGTAGTATAACCTCTAGCAATCAGCCCCAGCATTTT. This gives the protein CASSITSSNQPQHF. The chain links TRBV19 to TRBJ1-5, with unresolved D. Germline CDR1 and CDR2: LNHDA and SQIVND (reference sequence). Trimming cost V 2 bases and J 0 bases, with 5 bases left between them. This CDR3 is built from 14 residues.

This clonotype was seen at least ten times. This chain uses TRBV29-1 with TRBJ1-1; 8 bases agree with TRBD1. The CDR3 extends over 13 amino acids. V trimming: 8 bases; J trimming: 1 base; junction bases outside the gene matches: 6. In germline, CDR1 is SQVTM, CDR2 ANQGSEA. The CDR3 here is CSIDRGGNTEAFF. DNA for the CDR3: TGCAGCATCGACAGGGGTGGGAACACTGAAGCTTTCTTT. Full variable domain (outside the CDR3, taken from reference TRBV29-1 and TRBJ1-1): SAVISQKPSRDICQRGTSLTIQCQVDSQVTMMFWYRQQPGQSLTLIATANQGSEATYESGFVIDKFPISRPNLTFSTLTVSNMSPEDSSIYLCSIDRGGNTEAFFGQGTRLTVV.

The chain links TRBV14 to TRBJ2-7; D is unresolved. The CDR3 runs to 13 residues. CDR1 SGHDN and CDR2 FVKESK come from the germline V gene. V lost 4 bases and J lost 3, with 10 bases in between. The CDR3 DNA follows: TGTGCCAGCAGCCCCCACACTTACTACGAGCAGTACTTC. It specifies CASSPHTYYEQYF.